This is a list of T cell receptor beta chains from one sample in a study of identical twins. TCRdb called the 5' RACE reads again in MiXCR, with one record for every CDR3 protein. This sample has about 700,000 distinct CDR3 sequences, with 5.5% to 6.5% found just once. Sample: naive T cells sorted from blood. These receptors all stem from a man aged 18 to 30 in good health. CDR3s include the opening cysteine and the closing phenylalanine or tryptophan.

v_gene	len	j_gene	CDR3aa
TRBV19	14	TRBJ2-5	CASRKQGKRETQYF
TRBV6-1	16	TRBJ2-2	CASSPGTELNTGELFF
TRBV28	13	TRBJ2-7	CASTPGTRDEQYF
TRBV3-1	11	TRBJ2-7	CASSQAVEQYF
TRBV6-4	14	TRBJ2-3	CASSIERSTDTQYF
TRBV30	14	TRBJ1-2	CAWSRDGETYGHTF
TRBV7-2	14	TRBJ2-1	CASSFKGTYNEQFF
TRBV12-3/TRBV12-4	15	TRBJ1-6	CASTTTGAYNSPLHF
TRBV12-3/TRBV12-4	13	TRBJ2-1	CASTTLGKSEQFF
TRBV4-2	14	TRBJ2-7	CASSQDQASYEQYF
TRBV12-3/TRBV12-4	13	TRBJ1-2	CASSSASVYGYTF
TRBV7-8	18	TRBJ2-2	CASSWTRLAGAGAGELFF
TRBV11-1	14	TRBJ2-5	CASSSPKQGGTQYF
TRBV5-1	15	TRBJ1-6	CASSLTAAYNSPLHF
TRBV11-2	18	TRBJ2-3	CASSLVNPSGRSTDTQYF
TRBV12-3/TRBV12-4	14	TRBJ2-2	CASSLYSYTGELFF
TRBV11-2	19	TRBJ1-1	CASSPVDRDRGRFYTEAFF
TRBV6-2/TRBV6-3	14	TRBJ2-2	CASSRLDSVGELFF
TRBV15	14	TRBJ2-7	CATSRPSGGAEQYF
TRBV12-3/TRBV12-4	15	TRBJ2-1	CASSPRASSYNEQFF
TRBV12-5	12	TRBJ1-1	CASGPGQGEAFF
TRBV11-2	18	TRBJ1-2	CASSLGPGPSYGGYGYTF
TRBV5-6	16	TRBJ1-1	CASVRATNRERPEAFF
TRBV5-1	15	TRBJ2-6	CASSGGGAGANVLTF
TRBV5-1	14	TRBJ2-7	CASSARHINYEQYF
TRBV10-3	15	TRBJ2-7	CASKAGQGGSYEQYF
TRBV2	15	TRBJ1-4	CASSFGRGGNEKLFF
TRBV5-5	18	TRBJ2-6	CASSFGQGGSSGANVLTF
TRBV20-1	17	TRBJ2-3	CSAAGPVLVASTDTQYF
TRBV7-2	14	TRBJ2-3	CASRLRAQGDTQYF
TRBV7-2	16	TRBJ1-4	CASSLGSRATNEKLFF
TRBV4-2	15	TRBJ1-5	CASSQVLNVNQPQHF
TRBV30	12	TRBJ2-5	CAWSVDLKTQYF
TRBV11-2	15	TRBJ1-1	CASSLVRGFGTEAFF
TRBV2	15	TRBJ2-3	CASKVGQGSTDTQYF
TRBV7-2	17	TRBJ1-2	CASSSAGTGWANAGYTF
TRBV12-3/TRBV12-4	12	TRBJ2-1	CASRTGGQEQFF
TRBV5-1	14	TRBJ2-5	CASSIRDRQETQYF
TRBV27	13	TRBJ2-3	CASSTRGADTQYF
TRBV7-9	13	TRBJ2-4	CATPGPGPRDQYF
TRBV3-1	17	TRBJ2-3	CASRITGGGTSTDTQYF
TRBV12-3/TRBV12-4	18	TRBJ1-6	CASSSLNQGVFYNSPLHF
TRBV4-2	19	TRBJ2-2	CASSQDVGTGTSRGRELFF
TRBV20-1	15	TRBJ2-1	CSARDRLAGYNEQFF
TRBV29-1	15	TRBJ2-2	CSVCTGFGFEGELFF
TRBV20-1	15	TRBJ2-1	CSANRDRVFGNEQFF
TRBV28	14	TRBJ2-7	CASEEAQLRVEQYF
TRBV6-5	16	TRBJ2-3	CASISTGTTLTDTQYF
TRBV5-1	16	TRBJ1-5	CASSPTGSLGNQPQHF
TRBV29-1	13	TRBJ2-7	CSVGLAGGPEQYF